This TCR beta chain was captured in a study of radiation and T cells in renal cell carcinoma. Study results and caveats: Top tumor clonotypes rose in blood 2 weeks post-radiation, then contracted.

With 4 bases removed from V and 5 bases from J, the gap between germline ends came to 9 bases. The CDR3 covers 13 residues. CDR1 ENHRY and CDR2 SYGVKD come from the germline V gene. In regard to this clone: Its antigen is currently unknown.

Time point indicated: blood 2 weeks post-SBRT. Noted treatment: 15 Gy SBRT to primary tumor, nephrectomy 4 weeks later. The tumor was a clear cell renal cell carcinoma. Measured with immunoSEQ multiplex PCR; TCRdb has only the in-frame clones, and not every one. The data show tens of thousands of clones, with just over 85% seen just once and about 23% held by the top ten. This TCR was recovered from a woman in her 50s with renal cell carcinoma. This rearrangement joins TRBV10-3 to TRBJ2-1; unclear D gene. The sample was blood, taken from a patient whose treatment included radiotherapy and nephrectomy. CDR3 in amino acids: CAISVSRNNEQFF. DNA of the CDR3: TGTGCCATCAGTGTTTCACGGAACAATGAGCAGTTCTTC.